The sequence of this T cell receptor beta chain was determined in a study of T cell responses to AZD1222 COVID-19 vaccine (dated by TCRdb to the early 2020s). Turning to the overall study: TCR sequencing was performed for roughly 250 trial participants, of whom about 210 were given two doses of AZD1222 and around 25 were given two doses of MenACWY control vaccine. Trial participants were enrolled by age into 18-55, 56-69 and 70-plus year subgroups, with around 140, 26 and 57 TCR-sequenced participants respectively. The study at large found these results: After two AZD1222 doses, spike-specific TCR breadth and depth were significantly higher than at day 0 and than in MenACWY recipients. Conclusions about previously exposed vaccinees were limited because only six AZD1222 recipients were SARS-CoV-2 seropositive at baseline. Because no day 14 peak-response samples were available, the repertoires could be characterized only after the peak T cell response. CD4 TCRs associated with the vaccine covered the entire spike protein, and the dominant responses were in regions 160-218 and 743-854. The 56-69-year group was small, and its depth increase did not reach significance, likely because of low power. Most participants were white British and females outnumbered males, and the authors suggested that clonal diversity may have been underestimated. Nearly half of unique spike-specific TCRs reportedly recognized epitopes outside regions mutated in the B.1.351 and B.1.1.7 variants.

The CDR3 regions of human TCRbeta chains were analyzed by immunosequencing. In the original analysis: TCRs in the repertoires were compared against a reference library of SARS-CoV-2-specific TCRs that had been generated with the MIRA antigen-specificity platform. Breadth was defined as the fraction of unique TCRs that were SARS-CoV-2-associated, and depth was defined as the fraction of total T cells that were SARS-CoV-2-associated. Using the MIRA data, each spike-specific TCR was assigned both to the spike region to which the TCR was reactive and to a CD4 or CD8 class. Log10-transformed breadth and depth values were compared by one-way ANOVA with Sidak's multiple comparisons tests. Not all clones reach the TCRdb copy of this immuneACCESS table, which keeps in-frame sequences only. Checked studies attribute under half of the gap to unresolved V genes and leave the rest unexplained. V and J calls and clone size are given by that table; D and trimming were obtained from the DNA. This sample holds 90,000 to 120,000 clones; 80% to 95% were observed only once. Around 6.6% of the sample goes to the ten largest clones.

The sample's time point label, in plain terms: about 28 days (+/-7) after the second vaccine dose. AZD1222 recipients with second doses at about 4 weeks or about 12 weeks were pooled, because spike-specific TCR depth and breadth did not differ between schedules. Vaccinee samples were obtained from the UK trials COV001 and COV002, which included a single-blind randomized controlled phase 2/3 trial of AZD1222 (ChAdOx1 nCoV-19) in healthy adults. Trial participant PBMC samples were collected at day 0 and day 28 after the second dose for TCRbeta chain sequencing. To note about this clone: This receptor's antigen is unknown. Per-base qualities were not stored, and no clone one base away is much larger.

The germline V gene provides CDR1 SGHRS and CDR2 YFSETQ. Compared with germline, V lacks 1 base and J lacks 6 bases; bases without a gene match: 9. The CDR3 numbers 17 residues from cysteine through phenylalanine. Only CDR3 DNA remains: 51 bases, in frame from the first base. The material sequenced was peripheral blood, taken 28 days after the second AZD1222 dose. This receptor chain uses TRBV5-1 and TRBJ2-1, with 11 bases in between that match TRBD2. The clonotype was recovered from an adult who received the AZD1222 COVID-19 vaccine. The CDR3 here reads CASSLFARTSGSNEQFF. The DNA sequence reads TGCGCCAGCAGCTTGTTCGCCCGGACTAGCGGGTCCAATGAGCAGTTCTTC.